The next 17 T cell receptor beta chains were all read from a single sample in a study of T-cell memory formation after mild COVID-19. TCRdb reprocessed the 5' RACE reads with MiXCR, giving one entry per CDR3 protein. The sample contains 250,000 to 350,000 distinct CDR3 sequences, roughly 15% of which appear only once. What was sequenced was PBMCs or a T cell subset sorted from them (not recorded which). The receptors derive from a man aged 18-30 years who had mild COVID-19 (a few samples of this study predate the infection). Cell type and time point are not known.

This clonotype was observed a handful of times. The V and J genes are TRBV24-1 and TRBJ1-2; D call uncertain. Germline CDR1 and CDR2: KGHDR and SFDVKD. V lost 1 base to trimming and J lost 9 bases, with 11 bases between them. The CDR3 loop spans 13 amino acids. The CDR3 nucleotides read TGTGCCACCAGTGATTTTGGAGGGATCAGCTACACCTTC. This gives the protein CATSDFGGISYTF.

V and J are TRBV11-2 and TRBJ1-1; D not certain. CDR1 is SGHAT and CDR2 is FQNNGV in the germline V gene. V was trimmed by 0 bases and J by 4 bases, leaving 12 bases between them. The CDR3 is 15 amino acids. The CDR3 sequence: CASSLEGNSGTEAFF. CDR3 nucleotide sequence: TGTGCCAGCAGCTTAGAGGGAAACTCGGGCACTGAAGCTTTCTTT.

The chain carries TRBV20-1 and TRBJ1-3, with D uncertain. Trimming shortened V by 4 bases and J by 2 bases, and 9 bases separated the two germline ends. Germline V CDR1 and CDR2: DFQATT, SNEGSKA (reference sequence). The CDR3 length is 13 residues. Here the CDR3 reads CSAIWNPGNTIYF. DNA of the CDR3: TGCAGTGCTATCTGGAATCCTGGAAACACCATATATTTT.

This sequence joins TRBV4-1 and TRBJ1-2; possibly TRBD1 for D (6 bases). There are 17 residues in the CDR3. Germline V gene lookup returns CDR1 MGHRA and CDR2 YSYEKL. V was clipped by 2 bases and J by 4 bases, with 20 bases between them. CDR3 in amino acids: CASSQQTTGMLFYGYTF. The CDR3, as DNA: TGCGCCAGCAGCCAACAAACTACAGGGATGCTCTTCTATGGCTACACCTTC.

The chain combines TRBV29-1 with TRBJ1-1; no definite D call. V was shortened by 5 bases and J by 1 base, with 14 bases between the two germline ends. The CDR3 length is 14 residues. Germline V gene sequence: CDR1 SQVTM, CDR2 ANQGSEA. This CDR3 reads CSVSHYRENTEAFF. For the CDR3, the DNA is TGCAGCGTTTCCCATTATAGGGAGAACACTGAAGCTTTCTTT. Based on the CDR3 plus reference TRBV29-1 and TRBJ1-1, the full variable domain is SAVISQKPSRDICQRGTSLTIQCQVDSQVTMMFWYRQQPGQSLTLIATANQGSEATYESGFVIDKFPISRPNLTFSTLTVSNMSPEDSSIYLCSVSHYRENTEAFFGQGTRLTVV.

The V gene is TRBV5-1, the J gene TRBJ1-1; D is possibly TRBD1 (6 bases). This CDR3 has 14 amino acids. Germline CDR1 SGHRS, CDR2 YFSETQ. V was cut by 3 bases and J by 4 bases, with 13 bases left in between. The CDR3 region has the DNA TGCGCCAGCAGCTGGCAGGGGTACGGCACTGAAGCTTTCTTT. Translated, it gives CASSWQGYGTEAFF. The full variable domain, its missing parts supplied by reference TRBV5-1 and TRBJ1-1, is KAGVTQTPRYLIKTRGQQVTLSCSPISGHRSVSWYQQTPGQGLQFLFEYFSETQRNKGNFPGRFSGRQFSNSRSEMNVSTLELGDSALYLCASSWQGYGTEAFFGQGTRLTVV.

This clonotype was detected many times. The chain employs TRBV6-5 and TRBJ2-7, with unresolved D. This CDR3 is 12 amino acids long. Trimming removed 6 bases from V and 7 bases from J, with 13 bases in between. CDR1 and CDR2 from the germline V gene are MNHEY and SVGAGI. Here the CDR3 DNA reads TGTGCCAGCAGCCTTTCCGGTAGGGAGCAGTACTTC. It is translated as CASSLSGREQYF.

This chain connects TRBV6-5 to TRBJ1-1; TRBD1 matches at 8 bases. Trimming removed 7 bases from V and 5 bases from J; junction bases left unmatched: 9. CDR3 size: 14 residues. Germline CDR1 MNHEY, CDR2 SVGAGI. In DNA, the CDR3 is TGTGCCAGCATTCCGGACAGGGTCGCAACTGAAGCTTTCTTT. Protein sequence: CASIPDRVATEAFF.

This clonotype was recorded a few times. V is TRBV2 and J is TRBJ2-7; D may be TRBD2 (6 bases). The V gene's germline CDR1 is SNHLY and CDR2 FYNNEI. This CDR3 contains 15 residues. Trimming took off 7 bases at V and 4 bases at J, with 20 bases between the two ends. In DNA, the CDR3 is TGTGCCAGCACCCCGCTGCGCGGGGACTTGTACGAGCAGTACTTC. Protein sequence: CASTPLRGDLYEQYF.

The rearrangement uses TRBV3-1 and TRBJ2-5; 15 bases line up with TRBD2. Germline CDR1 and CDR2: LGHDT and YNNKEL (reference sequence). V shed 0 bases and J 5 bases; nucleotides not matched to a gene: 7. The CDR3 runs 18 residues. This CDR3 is CASSQDRTSGGAGETQYF. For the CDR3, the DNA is TGTGCCAGCAGCCAAGATAGGACTAGCGGGGGGGCTGGGGAGACCCAGTACTTC.

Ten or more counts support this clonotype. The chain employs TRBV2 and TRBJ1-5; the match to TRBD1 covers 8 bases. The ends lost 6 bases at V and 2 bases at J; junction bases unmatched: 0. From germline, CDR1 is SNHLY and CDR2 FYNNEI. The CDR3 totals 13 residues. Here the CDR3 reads CASRDRGNQPQHF. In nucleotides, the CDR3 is TGTGCCAGCAGGGACAGGGGCAATCAGCCCCAGCATTTT.

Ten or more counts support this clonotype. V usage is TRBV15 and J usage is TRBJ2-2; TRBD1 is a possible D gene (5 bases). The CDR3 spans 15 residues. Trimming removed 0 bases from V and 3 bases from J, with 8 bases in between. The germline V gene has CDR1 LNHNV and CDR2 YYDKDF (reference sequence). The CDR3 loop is CATSREIQDTGELFF. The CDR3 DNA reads TGTGCCACCAGCAGAGAGATACAGGACACCGGGGAGCTGTTTTTT.

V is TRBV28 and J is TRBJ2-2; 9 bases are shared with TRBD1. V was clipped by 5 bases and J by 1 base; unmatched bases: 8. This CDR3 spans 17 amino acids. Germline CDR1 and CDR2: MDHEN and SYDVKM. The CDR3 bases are TGTGCCAGCAGTCACCGGGGGACAGGGTGGAACACCGGGGAGCTGTTTTTT. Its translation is CASSHRGTGWNTGELFF.

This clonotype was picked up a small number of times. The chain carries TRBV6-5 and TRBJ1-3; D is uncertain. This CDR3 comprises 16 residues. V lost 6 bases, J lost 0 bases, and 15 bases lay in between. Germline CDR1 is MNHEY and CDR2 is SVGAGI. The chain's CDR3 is CASSKTGPHSGNTIYF. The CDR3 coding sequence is TGTGCCAGCAGCAAAACCGGGCCCCACTCTGGAAACACCATATATTTT.

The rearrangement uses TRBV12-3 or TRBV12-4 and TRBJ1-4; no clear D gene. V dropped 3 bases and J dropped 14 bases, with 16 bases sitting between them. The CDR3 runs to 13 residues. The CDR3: CASSFPPASSLFF. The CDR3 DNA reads TGTGCCAGCAGTTTCCCACCCGCCTCGTCGCTGTTTTTT.

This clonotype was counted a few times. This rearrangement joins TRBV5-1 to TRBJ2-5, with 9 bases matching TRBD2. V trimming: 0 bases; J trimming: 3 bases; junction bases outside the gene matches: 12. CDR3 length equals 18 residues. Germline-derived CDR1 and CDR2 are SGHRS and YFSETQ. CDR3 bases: TGCGCCAGCAGCTTGGTGCTCGGGGCCCCTAGCGGGGAAGAGACCCAGTACTTC. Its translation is CASSLVLGAPSGEETQYF.

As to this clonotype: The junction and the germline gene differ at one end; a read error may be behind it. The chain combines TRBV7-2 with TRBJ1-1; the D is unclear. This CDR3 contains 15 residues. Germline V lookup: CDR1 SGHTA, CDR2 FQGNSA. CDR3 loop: CASSLVSTGNPEAFF. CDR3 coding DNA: TGTGCCAGCAGCTTAGTTTCTACGGGGAACCCTGAAGCTTTCTTT.